The 17 T cell receptor beta chains below come from one sample, sequenced in a study of regulatory T cells in long-lasting Graves disease. Indicated time point: newly diagnosed GD, antithyroid drugs for less than 3 months. PBMC-extracted RNA yielded the TCR library. Building the TCR beta libraries relied on iRepertoire HTBI primers, and CDR3 regions underwent Arm-PCR. TCRdb called the multiplex PCR reads again in MiXCR, with one record for every CDR3 protein. Of about 530,000 distinct CDR3 sequences listed, 15% to 20% are singletons. These data are also associated with another study on T cells in Graves' hyperthyroidism and ophthalmopathy.

Sample: peripheral blood mononuclear cells (PBMCs), taken at new diagnosis, from a patient treated with antithyroid drugs. The receptor set was obtained from a woman aged 35 to 60 with Graves disease.

V usage is TRBV2 and J usage is TRBJ1-5, with D tentatively TRBD1 (5 bases). Germline V gene data show CDR1 as SNHLY and CDR2 as FYNNEI. V shed 2 bases and J shed 5 bases, with 13 bases lying between them. The CDR3 loop spans 15 amino acids. The CDR3 is CASSESQEGYQPQHF. The CDR3 region has the DNA TGTGCCAGCAGTGAATCGCAGGAGGGGTATCAGCCCCAGCATTTT.

Many counts were recorded for this clonotype. This sequence joins TRBV2 and TRBJ2-3; 13 bases line up with TRBD2. Germline values: CDR1 SNHLY, CDR2 FYNNEI. Germline trimming cut 6 bases from V and 4 bases from J; bases unmatched to any gene: 4. The CDR3 loop spans 15 amino acids. CDR3 DNA sequence: TGTGCCAGCAGGAGACTAGCGGGGGGATCAGATACGCAGTATTTT. Amino acid sequence: CASRRLAGGSDTQYF.

The table lists this clonotype with many counts. The chain combines TRBV12-3 or TRBV12-4 with TRBJ2-5; 8 nucleotides match TRBD1. Losses at the gene ends were 3 bases for V and 4 bases for J; bases not matched to a gene: 4. This CDR3 comprises 14 residues. In DNA form, the CDR3 reads TGTGCCAGCAGTTTTCCGGGACAGGTAGAGACCCAGTACTTC. Translated: CASSFPGQVETQYF.

Comment on this clonotype: This may be a read error, as it is one base from a much larger clone. The CDR3 does not close with the conserved phenylalanine or tryptophan, likely indicating a read error. This rearrangement joins TRBV7-9 to TRBJ1-1; TRBD1 might be the D (6 bases). The germline V gene encodes CDR1 SEHNR and CDR2 FQNEAQ (reference sequence). Trimming took 4 bases from V and 5 from J, leaving 14 bases between them. This CDR3 contains 14 residues. The CDR3, as DNA: TGTGCCAGCAGCTCCCTAGGGGGGTGGACTGAAGCTTTCTCT. It translates to CASSSLGGWTEAFS.

This chain uses TRBV29-1 with TRBJ1-1; a weak D match, TRBD1 (6 bases). The CDR3 runs 14 residues. Germline V gene sequence: CDR1 SQVTM, CDR2 ANQGSEA. V was clipped by 6 bases and J by 2 bases, with 16 bases between them. In nucleotides, the CDR3 is TGCAGCGTCCGGGCGGGGGGGCTTAACACTGAAGCTTTCTTT. The encoded protein is CSVRAGGLNTEAFF.

Many counts were recorded for this clonotype. The chain recombines TRBV20-1 with TRBJ1-2; the D gene is possibly TRBD1 (5 bases). Germline V gene sequence: CDR1 DFQATT, CDR2 SNEGSKA (reference sequence). This CDR3 is 13 amino acids long. The V end lost 6 bases, the J end lost 7 bases, and 18 bases lay between the germline ends. CDR3 sequence (DNA): TGCAGTGCCACCCGGCCGGCAGGGAGTGGCTACACCTTC. Translating it yields CSATRPAGSGYTF.

This clonotype was found many times. V is TRBV11-1 and J is TRBJ1-6, with 8 positions matching TRBD1. CDR1 and CDR2 from the germline V gene are SGHAT and FQDESV (reference sequence). Unmatched junction bases numbered 2, after V lost 5 bases and J lost 5 bases. This CDR3 has 14 residues. Written as DNA, the CDR3 is TGTGCCAGCAGCCGGACAGGGAATAATTCACCCCTCCACTTT. Translating it yields CASSRTGNNSPLHF.

Only a few counts were recorded for this clonotype. The gene calls are TRBV5-1 and TRBJ1-6; D possibly corresponds to TRBD1 (6 bases). The CDR3 consists of 17 residues. Trimming pared 4 bases from V and 0 bases from J, leaving 14 bases between. Germline V CDR1 and CDR2: SGHRS, YFSETQ. The CDR3 DNA reads TGCGCCAGCAGCCAGGGGACGGCGAGCTCCTATAATTCACCCCTCCACTTT. Its translation: CASSQGTASSYNSPLHF.

The chain has TRBV20-1 and TRBJ2-5; unclear D gene. The germline V and J ends were trimmed by 5 bases and 5 bases, with 15 bases remaining between them. The CDR3 runs 13 residues. The germline V gene has CDR1 DFQATT and CDR2 SNEGSKA (reference sequence). CDR3 sequence: CSASLPGAETQYF. CDR3 DNA sequence: TGCAGTGCTTCATTACCGGGCGCCGAGACCCAGTACTTC.

As for this clonotype: A much bigger clone sits one base away, suggesting this may be a read error. The V gene is TRBV18, the J gene TRBJ1-1; D call uncertain. The CDR3 is 15 residues long. V was pared by 1 base and J by 1 base, with 10 bases between. Germline assignment: CDR1 KGHSH and CDR2 LQKENI. CDR3 nucleotide sequence: TGTGCCAGCTCACCACGGAACCAACCGAACACTGAAGCTTTCTTT. It yields the protein CASSPRNQPNTEAFF.

This sequence joins TRBV5-5 and TRBJ2-3; D is unresolved. This CDR3 has 14 residues. The V end was cut by 2 bases, the J end by 2 bases, with 9 bases between. Germline CDR1 is SGHKS and CDR2 is YYEKEE (reference sequence). The CDR3 region is CASSFGSHTDTQYF. The CDR3 DNA sequence: TGTGCCAGCAGCTTCGGGTCCCACACAGATACGCAGTATTTT. The full variable domain, its missing parts supplied by reference TRBV5-5 and TRBJ2-3, is DAGVTQSPTHLIKTRGQQVTLRCSPISGHKSVSWYQQVLGQGPQFIFQYYEKEERGRGNFPDRFSARQFPNYSSELNVNALLLGDSALYLCASSFGSHTDTQYFGPGTRLTVL.

In its sample, this clonotype was seen many times. CDR3 coding DNA: TGTGCCAGCTCTATTATTGGGTCTGGAAACACCATATATTTT. It yields the protein CASSIIGSGNTIYF. This rearrangement joins TRBV7-8 to TRBJ1-3, with D hard to call. The CDR3 contains 14 residues. V lost 8 bases, J lost 1 base, and 12 bases lay in between. The germline CDR1 and CDR2 sequences are SGHVS and FQNEAQ.

In this sample, this clonotype turned up many times. The chain joins TRBV3-1 to TRBJ1-5, with TRBD1 matching 10 bases. V dropped 0 bases and J dropped 9; count of bases not matched to a gene: 5. From germline, CDR1 is LGHDT and CDR2 YNNKEL (reference sequence). The CDR3 contains 15 residues. The CDR3 spells CASSQDPGQGMPQHF. The CDR3 nucleotides are TGTGCCAGCAGCCAAGACCCGGGACAGGGGATGCCCCAGCATTTT.

Comment on this clonotype: A single base separates this from a much larger clone, so it may be a read error. The chain links TRBV3-1 to TRBJ1-2, with TRBD1 matching over 7 bases. The CDR3 is 15 residues long. The germline CDR1 and CDR2 sequences are LGHDT and YNNKEL (reference sequence). The CDR3 DNA follows: TGTGCCAGCAGCAAAGGGGGCCAGGGGACGAGTGGCCACACCTTC. Amino acids: CASSKGGQGTSGHTF. Filled out from reference TRBV3-1 and TRBJ1-2, the complete variable domain reads DTAVSQTPKYLVTQMGNDKSIKCEQNLGHDTMYWYKQDSKKFLKIMFSYNNKELIINETVPNRFSPKSPDKAHLNLHINSLELGDSAVYFCASSKGGQGTSGHTFGSGTRLTVV.

Many counts were recorded for this clonotype. The rearrangement joins TRBV2 to TRBJ2-6; weak D call: TRBD1 (6 bases). The CDR3 contains 15 residues. Germline loops: CDR1 SNHLY, CDR2 FYNNEI. The germline V and J ends were trimmed by 3 bases and 0 bases, with 6 bases remaining between them. CDR3 nucleotides: TGTGCCAGCAGTGACAGGGGCTCTGGGGCCAACGTCCTGACTTTC. Translation gives CASSDRGSGANVLTF. Full variable domain (remainder filled in from reference TRBV2 and TRBJ2-6): EPEVTQTPSHQVTQMGQEVILRCVPISNHLYFYWYRQILGQKVEFLVSFYNNEISEKSEIFDDQFSVERPDGSNFTLKIRSTKLEDSAMYFCASSDRGSGANVLTFGAGSRLTVL.

This clonotype was recorded at least ten times. The chain uses TRBV28 and TRBJ2-7; 8 bases agree with TRBD2. The CDR3 is made up of 14 amino acids. The junction had 10 bases not matched to a gene; V was cut back by 7 bases and J by 5 bases. Per germline, CDR1 MDHEN and CDR2 SYDVKM. CDR3 protein: CASIPGGADHEQYF. The CDR3 DNA reads as TGTGCCAGCATCCCGGGGGGGGCGGACCACGAGCAGTACTTC.

In its sample, this clonotype was seen once. V usage is TRBV28 and J usage is TRBJ1-3, with TRBD1 as a possible D gene (5 bases). This CDR3 spans 15 amino acids. V lost 6 bases and J lost 1, with 13 bases in between. Germline V CDR1 and CDR2: MDHEN, SYDVKM. CDR3 nucleotides: TGTGCCAGCAGCACCCCTCGGGGGTCTGGAAACACCATATATTTT. This codes for CASSTPRGSGNTIYF.